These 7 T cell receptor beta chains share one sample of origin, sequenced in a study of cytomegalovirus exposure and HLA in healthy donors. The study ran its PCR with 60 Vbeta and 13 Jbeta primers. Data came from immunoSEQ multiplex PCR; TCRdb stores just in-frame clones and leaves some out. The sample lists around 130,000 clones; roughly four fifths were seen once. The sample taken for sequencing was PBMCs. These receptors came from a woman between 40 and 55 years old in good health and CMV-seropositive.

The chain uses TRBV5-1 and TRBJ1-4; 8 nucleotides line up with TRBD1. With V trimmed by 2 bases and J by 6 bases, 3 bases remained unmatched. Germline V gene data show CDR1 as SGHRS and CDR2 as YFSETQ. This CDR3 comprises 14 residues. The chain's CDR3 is CASSFMGQDEKLFF. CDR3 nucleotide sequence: TGCGCCAGCAGCTTTATGGGACAGGATGAAAAACTGTTTTTT.

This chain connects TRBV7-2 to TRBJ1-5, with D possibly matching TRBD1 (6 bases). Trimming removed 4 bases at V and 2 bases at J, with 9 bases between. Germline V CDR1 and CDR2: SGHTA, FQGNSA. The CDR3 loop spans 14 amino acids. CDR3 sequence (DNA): TGTGCCAGCAGCTCCCGACAGGGCAATCAGCCCCAGCATTTT. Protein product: CASSSRQGNQPQHF.

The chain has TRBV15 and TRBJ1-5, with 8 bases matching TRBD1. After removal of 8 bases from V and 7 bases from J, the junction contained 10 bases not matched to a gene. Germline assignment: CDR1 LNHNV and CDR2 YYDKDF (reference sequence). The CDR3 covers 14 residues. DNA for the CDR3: TGTGCCACCCGGACAGGGAAGATGGGGCAGCCCCAGCATTTT. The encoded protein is CATRTGKMGQPQHF.

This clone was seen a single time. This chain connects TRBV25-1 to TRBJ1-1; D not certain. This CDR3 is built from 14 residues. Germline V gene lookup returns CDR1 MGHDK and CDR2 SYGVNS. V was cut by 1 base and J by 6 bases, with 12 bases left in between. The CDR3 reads CASSEFGELPEAFF. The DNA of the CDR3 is TGTGCCAGCAGTGAATTTGGGGAGCTGCCTGAAGCTTTCTTT.

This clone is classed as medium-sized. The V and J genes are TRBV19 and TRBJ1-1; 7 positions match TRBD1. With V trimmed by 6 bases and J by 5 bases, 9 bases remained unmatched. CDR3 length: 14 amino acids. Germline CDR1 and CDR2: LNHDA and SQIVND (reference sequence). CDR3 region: CASRLQGEGTEAFF. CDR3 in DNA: TGTGCCAGTAGATTGCAGGGGGAAGGGACTGAAGCTTTCTTT.

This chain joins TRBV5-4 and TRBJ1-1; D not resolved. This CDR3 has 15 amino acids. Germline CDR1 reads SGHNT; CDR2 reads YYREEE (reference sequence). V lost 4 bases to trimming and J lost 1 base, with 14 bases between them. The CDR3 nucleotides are TGTGCCAGCAGCCCCCCAGGCAGCAGGAACACTGAAGCTTTCTTT. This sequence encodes CASSPPGSRNTEAFF.

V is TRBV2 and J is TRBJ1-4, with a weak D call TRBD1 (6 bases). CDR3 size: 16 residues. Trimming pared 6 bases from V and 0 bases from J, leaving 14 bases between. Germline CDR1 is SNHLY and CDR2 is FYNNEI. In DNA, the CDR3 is TGTGCCAGCAGCGCAGGGGCCTTAACAACTAATGAAAAACTGTTTTTT. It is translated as CASSAGALTTNEKLFF.